This T cell receptor beta chain was profiled in a study of T-cell reconstitution after alpha-beta-depleted transplantation in children. The study's findings and limits: The origin of high day-60 TCRbeta diversity in some patients lay in surviving recipient T cells and thymic progenitors. After transplant, at about two months, alpha-beta T cells were reportedly derived from several hundred expanded graft clones. T-cell counts and diversity at one year post-transplant came mainly from newly produced T cells.

For TCRbeta, the library was prepared with unique molecular identifiers. TCRdb recomputed calls from the PCR reads with MiXCR, one row per CDR3 protein. The sample holds about a million distinct CDR3 sequences, roughly 29% seen once. This clonotype was observed a handful of times. Its matching antigen is unknown. Trimming left V 3 bases short and J 13 bases short, with 12 bases between. This CDR3 contains 10 residues. Germline assignment: CDR1 DFQATT and CDR2 SNEGSKA (reference sequence). Specimen: PBMCs, mostly from graft donor cells, collected 360 days after TCRalphabeta/CD19-depleted stem cell transplant. This TCR came from a boy younger than two who had a stem cell transplant for SCID, so the T cells may come from the graft donor. The rearrangement joins TRBV20-1 to TRBJ1-1; no clear D gene. DNA of the CDR3: TGCAGTGCTAGGCCCAGATTTTATTTCTTT. It is translated as CSARPRFYFF.